The entry below describes one TCR beta chain. Trimming shortened V by 0 bases and J by 2 bases, and 12 bases separated the two germline ends. The CDR3 runs to 15 residues. Germline V lookup: CDR1 SGHRS, CDR2 YFSETQ. Each participant's cohort was designated according to participant-reported clinical history. The entry originates in a study of blood T cell repertoires in COVID-19. Background on the study: Donors in the United States, Italy and Spain gave samples during acute or convalescent COVID-19. T cells, B-cell-depleted T cells, or PBMCs provided the cDNA or gDNA that served as material.

Clones were read by immunoSEQ multiplex PCR, and TCRdb kept only the in-frame ones, dropping some. The sample shows hundreds of thousands of clones, around 91% of them seen only once. Sequenced: PBMCs or T cells enriched from blood (not recorded which). The receptor comes from a man younger than 35 who had recovered from COVID-19. The rearrangement uses TRBV5-1 and TRBJ2-7, with D unresolved. CDR3 protein: CASSLASDTAYEQYF. In DNA form, the CDR3 reads TGCGCCAGCAGCTTGGCCTCTGACACAGCCTACGAGCAGTACTTC.